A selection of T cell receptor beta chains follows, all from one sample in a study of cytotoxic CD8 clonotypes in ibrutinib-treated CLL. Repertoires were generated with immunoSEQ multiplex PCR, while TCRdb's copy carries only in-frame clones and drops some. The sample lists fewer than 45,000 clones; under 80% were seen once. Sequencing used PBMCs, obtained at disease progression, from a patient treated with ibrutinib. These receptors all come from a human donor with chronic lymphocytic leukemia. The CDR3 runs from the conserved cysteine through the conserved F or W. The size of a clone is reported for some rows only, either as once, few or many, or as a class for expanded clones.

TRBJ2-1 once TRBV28 CASTLGGLAGVVEQFF
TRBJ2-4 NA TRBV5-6 CASSNLKSAKNIQYF
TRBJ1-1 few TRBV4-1 CASSQDVGFGTEAFF
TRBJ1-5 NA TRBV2 CATAPEGVGQPQHF
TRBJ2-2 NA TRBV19 CASSTLPTGELFF
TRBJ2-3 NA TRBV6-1 CASSEPGQGSTDTQYF
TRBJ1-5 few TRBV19 CASSMSGINQPQHF
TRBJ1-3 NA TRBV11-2 CASSPGTPGNTIYF
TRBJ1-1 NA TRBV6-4 CASRLRDRGTEAFF
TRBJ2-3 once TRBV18 CASSQDLYTDTQYF
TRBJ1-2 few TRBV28 CASSLGVGVNYGYTF
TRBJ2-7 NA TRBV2 CASSETAGGLGEQYF
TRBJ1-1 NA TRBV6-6 CASSENVEAFF
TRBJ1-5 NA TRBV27 CASSSLGQPQHF
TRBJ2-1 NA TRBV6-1 CASSVDGAGGYNEQFF
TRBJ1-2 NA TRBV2 CASSVWGAGGYTF
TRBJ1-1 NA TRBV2 CASSASGNTEAFF
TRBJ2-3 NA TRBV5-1 CASAGGPGSDTQYF
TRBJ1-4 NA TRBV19 CASSISVTNEKLFF
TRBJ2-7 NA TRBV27 CASSFYLASTYEQYF
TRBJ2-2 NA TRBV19 CASTLTILRNTGELFF
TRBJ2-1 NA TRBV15 CATSRDYIGGVGEQFF
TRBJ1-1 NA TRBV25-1 CASTSGGPEAFF
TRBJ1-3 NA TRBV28 CASSAVLGPIIDGNTIYF
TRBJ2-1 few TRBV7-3 CASSPSSSYNEQFF
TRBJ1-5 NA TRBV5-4 CASSRTVPDQPQHF
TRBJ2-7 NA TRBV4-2 CASSQESGSAYEQYF
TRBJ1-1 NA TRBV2 CASRSHRGRTEAFF
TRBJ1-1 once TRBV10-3 CAIMSGTAKTEAFF
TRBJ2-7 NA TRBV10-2 CASSEEAKAGKYF
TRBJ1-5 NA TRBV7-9 CASSSANSNQPQHF
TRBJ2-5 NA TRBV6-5 CASSYQPRQETQYF
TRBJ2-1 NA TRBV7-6 CASSLGLRSIDEQFF
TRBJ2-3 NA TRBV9 CASSVDPPGGLHADTQYF
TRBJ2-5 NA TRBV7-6 CASSLDPETWTETQYF
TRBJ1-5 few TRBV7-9 CASSLWEGGQPQHF
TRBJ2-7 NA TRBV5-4 CASSRETDSYEQYF
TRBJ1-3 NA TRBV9 CASSDGAISGNTIYF
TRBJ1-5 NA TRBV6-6 CASRPGYSNQPQHF
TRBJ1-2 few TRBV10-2 CASSESTQDGYTF
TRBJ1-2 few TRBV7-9 CALPPPTGFDYGYTF
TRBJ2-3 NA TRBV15 CATSRDRTLGPDTQYF
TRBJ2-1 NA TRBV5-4 CASSRLAGGPFNEQFF
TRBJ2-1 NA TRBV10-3 CAISRDPGGNNEQFF
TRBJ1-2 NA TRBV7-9 CASSLALGGYTF
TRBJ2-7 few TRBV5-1 CASAGPQKADEQYF
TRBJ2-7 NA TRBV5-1 CASSLGDRNYEQYF
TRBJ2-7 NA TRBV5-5 CASSQPGVSYEQYF
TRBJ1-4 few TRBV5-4 CAMRGGKANEKLFF
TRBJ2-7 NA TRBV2 CASSGTSGGNYEQYF
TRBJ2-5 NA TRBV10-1 CASRRGYQETQYF
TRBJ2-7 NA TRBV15 CATSRGVGTAVSYEQYF
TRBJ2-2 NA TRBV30 CAWNRGDTGELFF
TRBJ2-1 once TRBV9 CASSATSGGAFNEQFF
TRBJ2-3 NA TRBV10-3 CAISESNLSLPTDTQYF